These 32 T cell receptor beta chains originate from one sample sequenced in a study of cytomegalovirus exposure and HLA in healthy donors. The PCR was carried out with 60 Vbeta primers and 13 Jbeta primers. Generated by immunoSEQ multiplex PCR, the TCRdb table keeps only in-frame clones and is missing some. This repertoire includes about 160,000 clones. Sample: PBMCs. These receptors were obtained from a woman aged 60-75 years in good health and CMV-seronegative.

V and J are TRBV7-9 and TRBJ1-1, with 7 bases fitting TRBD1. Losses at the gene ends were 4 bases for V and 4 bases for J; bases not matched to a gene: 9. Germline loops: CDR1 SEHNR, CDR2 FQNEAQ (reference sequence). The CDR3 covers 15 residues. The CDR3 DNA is TGTGCCAGCAGCTCCCTGATGGGGGACAGCACTGAAGCTTTCTTT. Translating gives CASSSLMGDSTEAFF.

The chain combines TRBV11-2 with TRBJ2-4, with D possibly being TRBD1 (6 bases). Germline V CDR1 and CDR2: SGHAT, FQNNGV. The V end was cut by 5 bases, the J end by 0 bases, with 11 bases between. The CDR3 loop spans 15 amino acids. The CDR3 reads CASSVGQLAKNIQYF. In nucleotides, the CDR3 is TGTGCCAGCAGCGTCGGACAGCTAGCCAAAAACATTCAGTACTTC. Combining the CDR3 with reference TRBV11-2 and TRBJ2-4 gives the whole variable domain EAGVAQSPRYKIIEKRQSVAFWCNPISGHATLYWYQQILGQGPKLLIQFQNNGVVDDSQLPKDRFSAERLKGVDSTLKIQPAKLEDSAVYLCASSVGQLAKNIQYFGAGTRLSVL.

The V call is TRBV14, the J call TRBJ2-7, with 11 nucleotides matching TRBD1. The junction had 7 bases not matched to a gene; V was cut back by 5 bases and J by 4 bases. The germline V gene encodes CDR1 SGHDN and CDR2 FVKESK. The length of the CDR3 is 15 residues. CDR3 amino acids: CASSERTGGSYEQYF. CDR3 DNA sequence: TGTGCCAGCAGCGAAAGGACAGGGGGCTCATACGAGCAGTACTTC.

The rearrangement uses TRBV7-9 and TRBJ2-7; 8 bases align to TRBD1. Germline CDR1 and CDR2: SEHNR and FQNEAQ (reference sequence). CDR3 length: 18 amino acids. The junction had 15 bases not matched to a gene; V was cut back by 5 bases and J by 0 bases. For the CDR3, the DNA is TGTGCCAGCAGCCTTCCTGGGACAGGCGGGACGAGCTCCTACGAGCAGTACTTC. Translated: CASSLPGTGGTSSYEQYF.

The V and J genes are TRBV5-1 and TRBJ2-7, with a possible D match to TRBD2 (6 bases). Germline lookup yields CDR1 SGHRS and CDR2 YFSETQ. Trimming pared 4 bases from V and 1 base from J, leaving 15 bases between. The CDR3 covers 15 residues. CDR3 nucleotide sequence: TGCGCCAGCAGCCCTCTTAGCGGAGATTCCTACGAGCAGTACTTC. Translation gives CASSPLSGDSYEQYF.

CDR3 in amino acids: CASSLDRSNYGYTF. CDR3 DNA sequence: TGTGCCAGCAGCTTGGACAGGTCTAACTATGGCTACACCTTC. The chain links TRBV5-4 to TRBJ1-2; a weak D match, TRBD1 (5 bases). The CDR3 consists of 14 residues. Trimming removed 0 bases from V and 0 bases from J, with 6 bases in between. CDR1 and CDR2 (germline): SGHNT, YYREEE (reference sequence).

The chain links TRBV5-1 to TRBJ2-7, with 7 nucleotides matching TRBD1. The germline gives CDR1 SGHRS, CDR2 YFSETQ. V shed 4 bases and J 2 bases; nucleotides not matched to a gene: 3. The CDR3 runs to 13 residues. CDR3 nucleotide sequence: TGCGCCAGCAGCCCGGACAGGACCTACGAGCAGTACTTC. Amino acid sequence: CASSPDRTYEQYF.

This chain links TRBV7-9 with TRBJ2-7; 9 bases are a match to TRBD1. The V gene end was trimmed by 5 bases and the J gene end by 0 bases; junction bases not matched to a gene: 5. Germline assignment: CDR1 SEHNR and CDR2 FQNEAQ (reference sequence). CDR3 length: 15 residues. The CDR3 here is CASSGGQGVSYEQYF. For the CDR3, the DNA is TGTGCCAGCAGCGGGGGACAGGGAGTCTCCTACGAGCAGTACTTC.

CDR3 nucleotides: TGTGCCAGCAGCTTTCCCGGGAGGCCCCACGAGCAGTACTTC. Residues: CASSFPGRPHEQYF. V usage is TRBV5-4 and J usage is TRBJ2-7, with TRBD2 identical over 7 bases. Germline V lookup: CDR1 SGHNT, CDR2 YYREEE (reference sequence). The J segment lost 5 bases and the V segment lost 2 bases, leaving 7 bases of the junction unmatched. This CDR3 region has 14 residues.

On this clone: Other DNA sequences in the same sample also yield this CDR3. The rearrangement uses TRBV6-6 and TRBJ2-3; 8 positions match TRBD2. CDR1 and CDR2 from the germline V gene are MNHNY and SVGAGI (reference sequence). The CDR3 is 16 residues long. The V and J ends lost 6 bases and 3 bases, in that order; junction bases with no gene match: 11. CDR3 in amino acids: CASSSNPGGVTDTQYF. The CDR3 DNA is TGTGCCAGCAGCTCCAATCCCGGGGGGGTAACAGATACGCAGTATTTT.

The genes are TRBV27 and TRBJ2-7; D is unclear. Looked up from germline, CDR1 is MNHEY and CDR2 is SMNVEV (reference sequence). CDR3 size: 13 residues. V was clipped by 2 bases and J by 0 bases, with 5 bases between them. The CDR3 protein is CASSLIASYEQYF. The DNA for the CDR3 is TGTGCCAGCAGTTTAATAGCCTCCTACGAGCAGTACTTC.

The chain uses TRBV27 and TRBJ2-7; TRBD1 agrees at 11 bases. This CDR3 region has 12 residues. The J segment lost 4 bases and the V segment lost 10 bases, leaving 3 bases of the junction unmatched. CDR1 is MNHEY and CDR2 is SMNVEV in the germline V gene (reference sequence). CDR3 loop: CATGQGAYEQYF. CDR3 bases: TGTGCCACCGGACAGGGGGCTTACGAGCAGTACTTC.

CDR3 in DNA: TGTGCCAGCAGCAGCGGGACAGCGATGAACAATAGCAATCAGCCCCAGCATTTT. This sequence encodes CASSSGTAMNNSNQPQHF. The rearrangement links TRBV21-1 to TRBJ1-5; the D segment call TRBD1 is taken from the table without a DNA check. TRBV21-1 is classified as a pseudogene. This CDR3 spans 18 amino acids.

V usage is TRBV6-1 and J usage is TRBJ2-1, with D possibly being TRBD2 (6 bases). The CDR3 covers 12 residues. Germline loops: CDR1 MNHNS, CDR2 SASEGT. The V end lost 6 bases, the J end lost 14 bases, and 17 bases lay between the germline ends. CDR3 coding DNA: TGTGCCAGCAGGTCACCGGGACTGGTAAAGTTCTTC. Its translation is CASRSPGLVKFF.

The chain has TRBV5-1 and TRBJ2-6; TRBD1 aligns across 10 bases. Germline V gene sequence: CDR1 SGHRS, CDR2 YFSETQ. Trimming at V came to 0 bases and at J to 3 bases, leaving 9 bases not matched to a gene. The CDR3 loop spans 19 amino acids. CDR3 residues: CASSLGQGQGTGGANVLTF. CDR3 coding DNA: TGCGCCAGCAGCTTGGGGCAGGGACAGGGGACGGGTGGGGCCAACGTCCTGACTTTC.

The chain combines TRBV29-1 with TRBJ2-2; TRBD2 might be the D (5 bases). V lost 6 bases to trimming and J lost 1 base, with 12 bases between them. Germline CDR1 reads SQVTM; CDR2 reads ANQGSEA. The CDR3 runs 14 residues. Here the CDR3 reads CSVPREQNTGELFF. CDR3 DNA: TGCAGCGTCCCAAGGGAGCAGAACACCGGGGAGCTGTTTTTT.

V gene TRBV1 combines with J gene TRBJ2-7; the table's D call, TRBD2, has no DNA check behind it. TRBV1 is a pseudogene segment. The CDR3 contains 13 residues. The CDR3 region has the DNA TGCACCAGCAGCCGACCGACTCCCTACGAGCAGTACTTC. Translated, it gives CTSSRPTPYEQYF.

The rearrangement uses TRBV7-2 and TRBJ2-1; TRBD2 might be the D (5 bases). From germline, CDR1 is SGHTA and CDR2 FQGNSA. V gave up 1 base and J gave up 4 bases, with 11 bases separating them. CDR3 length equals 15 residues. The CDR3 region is CASSLGSAEYNEQFF. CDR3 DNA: TGTGCCAGCAGCTTAGGTTCAGCGGAATACAATGAGCAGTTCTTC.

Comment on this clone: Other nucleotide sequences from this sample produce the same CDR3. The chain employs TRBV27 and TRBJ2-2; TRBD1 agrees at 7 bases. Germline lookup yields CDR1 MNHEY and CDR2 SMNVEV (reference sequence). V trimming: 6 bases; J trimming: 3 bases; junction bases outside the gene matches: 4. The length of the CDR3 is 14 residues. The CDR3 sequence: CASRLQGYTGELFF. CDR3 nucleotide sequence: TGTGCCAGCAGATTACAGGGGTACACCGGGGAGCTGTTTTTT.

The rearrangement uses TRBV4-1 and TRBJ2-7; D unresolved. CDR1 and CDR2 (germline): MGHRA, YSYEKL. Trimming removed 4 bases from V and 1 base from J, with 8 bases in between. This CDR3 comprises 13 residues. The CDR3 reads CASSPSQSYEQYF. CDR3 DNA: TGCGCCAGCAGCCCATCCCAGTCCTACGAGCAGTACTTC.

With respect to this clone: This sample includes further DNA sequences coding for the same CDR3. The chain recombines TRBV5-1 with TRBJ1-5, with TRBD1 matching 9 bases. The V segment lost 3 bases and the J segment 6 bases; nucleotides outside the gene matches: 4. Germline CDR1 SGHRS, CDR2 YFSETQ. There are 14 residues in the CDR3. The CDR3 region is CASSSGQGGQPQHF. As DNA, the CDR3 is TGCGCCAGCAGCTCGGGACAGGGAGGTCAGCCCCAGCATTTT.

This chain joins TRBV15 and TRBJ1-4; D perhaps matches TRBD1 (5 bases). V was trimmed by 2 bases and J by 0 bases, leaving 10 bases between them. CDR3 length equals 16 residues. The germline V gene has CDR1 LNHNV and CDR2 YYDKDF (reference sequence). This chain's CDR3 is CATSRLSGATNEKLFF. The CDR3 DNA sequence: TGTGCCACCAGCAGATTGTCGGGGGCAACTAATGAAAAACTGTTTTTT.

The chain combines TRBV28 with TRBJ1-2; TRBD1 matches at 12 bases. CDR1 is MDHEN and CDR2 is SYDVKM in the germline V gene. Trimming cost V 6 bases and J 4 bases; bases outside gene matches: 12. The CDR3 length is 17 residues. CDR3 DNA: TGTGCCAGCAGGATAACCCCCGGGACAGGGGGCACCTATGGCTACACCTTC. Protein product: CASRITPGTGGTYGYTF.

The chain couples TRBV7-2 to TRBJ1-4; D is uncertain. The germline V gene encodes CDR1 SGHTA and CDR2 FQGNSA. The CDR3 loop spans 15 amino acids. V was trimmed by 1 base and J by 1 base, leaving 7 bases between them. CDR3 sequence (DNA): TGTGCCAGCAGCTTAGGAGGGAGAACTAATGAAAAACTGTTTTTT. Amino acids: CASSLGGRTNEKLFF.

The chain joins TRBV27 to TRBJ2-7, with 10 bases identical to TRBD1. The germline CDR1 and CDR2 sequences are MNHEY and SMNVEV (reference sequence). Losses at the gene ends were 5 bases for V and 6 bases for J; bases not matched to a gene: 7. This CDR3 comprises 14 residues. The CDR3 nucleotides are TGTGCCAGCAGTAGTGGGACAGGGGCGGTCGAGCAGTACTTC. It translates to CASSSGTGAVEQYF.

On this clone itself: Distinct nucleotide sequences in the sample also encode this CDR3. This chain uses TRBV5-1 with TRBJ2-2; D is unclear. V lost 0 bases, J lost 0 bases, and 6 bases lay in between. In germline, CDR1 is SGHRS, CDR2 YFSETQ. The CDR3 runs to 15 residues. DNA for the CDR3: TGCGCCAGCAGCTTGGGTCCAACGAACACCGGGGAGCTGTTTTTT. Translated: CASSLGPTNTGELFF.

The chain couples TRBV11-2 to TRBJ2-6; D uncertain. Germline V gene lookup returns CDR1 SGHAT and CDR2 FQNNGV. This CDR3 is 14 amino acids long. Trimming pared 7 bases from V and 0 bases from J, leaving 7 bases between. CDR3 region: CASNQLSGANVLTF. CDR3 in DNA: TGTGCCAGCAATCAACTCTCTGGGGCCAACGTCCTGACTTTC.

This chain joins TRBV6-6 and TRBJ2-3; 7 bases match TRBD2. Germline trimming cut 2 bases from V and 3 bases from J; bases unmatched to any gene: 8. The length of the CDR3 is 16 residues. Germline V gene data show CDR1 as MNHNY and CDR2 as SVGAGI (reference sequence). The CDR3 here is CASSYPVAGFTDTQYF. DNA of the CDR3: TGTGCCAGCAGTTACCCCGTAGCGGGCTTTACAGATACGCAGTATTTT.

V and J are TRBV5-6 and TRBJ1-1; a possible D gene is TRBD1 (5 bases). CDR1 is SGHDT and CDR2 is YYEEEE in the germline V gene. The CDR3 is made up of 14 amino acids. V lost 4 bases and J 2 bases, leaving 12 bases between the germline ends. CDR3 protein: CASSPSGGNTEAFF. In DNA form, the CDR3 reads TGTGCCAGCAGCCCAAGCGGGGGAAACACTGAAGCTTTCTTT.

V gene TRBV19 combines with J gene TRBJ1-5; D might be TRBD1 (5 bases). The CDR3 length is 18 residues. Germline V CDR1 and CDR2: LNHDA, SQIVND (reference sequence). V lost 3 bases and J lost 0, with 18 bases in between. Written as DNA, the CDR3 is TGTGCCAGTAGTATTAGTGGGGCCCAGTGGTATAGCAATCAGCCCCAGCATTTT. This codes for CASSISGAQWYSNQPQHF.

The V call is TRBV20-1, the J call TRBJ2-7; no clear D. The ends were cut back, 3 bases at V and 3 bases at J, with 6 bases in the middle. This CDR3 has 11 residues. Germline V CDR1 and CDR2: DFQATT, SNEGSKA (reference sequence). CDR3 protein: CSASNRYEQYF. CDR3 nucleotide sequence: TGCAGTGCTAGTAATCGCTACGAGCAGTACTTC.

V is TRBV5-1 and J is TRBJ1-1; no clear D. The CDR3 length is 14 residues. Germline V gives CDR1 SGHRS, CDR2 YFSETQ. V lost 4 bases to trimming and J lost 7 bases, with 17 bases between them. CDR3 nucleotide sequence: TGCGCCAGCAGCCCCGTTACGACTGAGGGTGAAGCTTTCTTT. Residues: CASSPVTTEGEAFF.